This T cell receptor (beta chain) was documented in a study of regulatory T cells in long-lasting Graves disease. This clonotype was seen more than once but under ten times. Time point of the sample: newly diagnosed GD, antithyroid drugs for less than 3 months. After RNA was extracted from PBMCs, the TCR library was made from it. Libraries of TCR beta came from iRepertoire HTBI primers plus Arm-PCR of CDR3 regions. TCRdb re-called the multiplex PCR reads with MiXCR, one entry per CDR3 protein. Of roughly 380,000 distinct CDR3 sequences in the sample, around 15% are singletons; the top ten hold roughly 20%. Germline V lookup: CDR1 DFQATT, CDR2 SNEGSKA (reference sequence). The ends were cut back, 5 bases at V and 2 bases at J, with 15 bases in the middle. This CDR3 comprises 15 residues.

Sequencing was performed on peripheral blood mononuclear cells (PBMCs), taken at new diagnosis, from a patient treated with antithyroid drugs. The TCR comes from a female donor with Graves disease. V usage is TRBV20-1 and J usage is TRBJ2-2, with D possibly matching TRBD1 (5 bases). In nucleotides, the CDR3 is TGCAGTGCTCAGGGTTTGGACCGTAACACCGGGGAGCTGTTTTTT. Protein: CSAQGLDRNTGELFF.